This TCR beta chain was identified during a study of shared clonotypes between healthy human individuals. Study-wide points: The naive CD4 repertoires of a few donors were compared, and around 5.1% of clonotypes were shared.

The CDR3 extends over 15 amino acids. Germline V lookup: CDR1 SGHRS, CDR2 YFSETQ. V gave up 4 bases and J gave up 2 bases, with 13 bases separating them. To note about this clone: What it binds is not known.

At deep level, the assay was performed. Only in-frame clones appear in the TCRdb table, and some are missing; sequencing was by immunoSEQ multiplex PCR. The table records 980,000 or so clones, about three quarters of them present only once. CD4+ cell separation produced CD45RA+ naive and CD45RA-negative memory subsets. The sequence was obtained from a young man in good health. The sample taken for sequencing was memory CD4+ T cells sorted from blood. Noted subset: CD45RA-negative fraction. The genes are TRBV5-1 and TRBJ1-3, with D unclear. The CDR3 nucleotides are TGCGCCAGCAGCCCGGATCCCTCCCCTGGAAACACCATATATTTT. Encoded protein: CASSPDPSPGNTIYF.